These T cell receptor beta chains were read from a single sample in a study of shared clonotypes between healthy human individuals. Measured with immunoSEQ multiplex PCR; TCRdb has only the in-frame clones, and not every one. This sample carries about 2.4 million clones, over 85% of them seen once, and the ten largest clones take approximately 0.35%. Sequencing was carried out using naive CD4+ T cells from PBMCs. These receptors were taken from a man younger than 30 in good health. Some clones in this sample may be carry-over from other donors' samples. CDR3s include the opening cysteine and the closing phenylalanine or tryptophan. Each record gives: V gene, clone size, CDR3 protein. Clone size is given for some rows only: seen once, a few or many times, or a class if the clone is expanded.

TRBV14,.,CASSRNFGTDTQYF
TRBV27,.,CASALRAYYGYTF
TRBV18,once,CASSPTRGVRTDTQYF
TRBV10-1,.,CASSNGQGGSETQYF
TRBV4-1,.,CASSQAPSVGPGFTGELFF
TRBV4-3,.,CASSQLAGGPSDTQYF
TRBV28,.,CASSFDRTNQPQHF
TRBV7-3,.,CASSLAVSSETQYF
TRBV6-1,few,CASSDVAGVAGELFF
TRBV5-1,.,CASKPRGGDPTDTQYF
TRBV5-5,few,CASSLAGNSGYGYTF
TRBV9,.,CASSALLGLSGNTIYF
TRBV6-6,.,CASSYLVYQPQHF
TRBV28,.,CASSLRSSYEQYF
TRBV5-8,.,CASSSPGGFNYGYTF
TRBV30,.,CACSGLGANEKLFF
TRBV9,.,CASTVRGSGANVLTF
TRBV10-3,once,CAISEPPWAGPKETQYF
TRBV5-1,.,CASSFGHIGNTIYF
TRBV28,.,CASSPTGTTFF
TRBV6-1,.,CASSELVQLSPFMNTEAFF
TRBV9,.,CASSVEGWRGTQYF
TRBV27,.,CASSVQGRPAFEQYF
TRBV10-3,.,CATRGEGTTNEKLFF
TRBV5-1,.,CASSLGDYLSTDTQYF
TRBV7-2,.,CASSLVRTGWETQYF
TRBV28,.,CASSPNRYTEAFF
TRBV30,.,CAWSVRGVLTSTGYSYEQYF
TRBV11-2,.,CASSLAGVADTQYF
TRBV4-1,.,CASSQGTGVGEQYF
TRBV28,.,CASRLAGAVPEQYF
TRBV9,.,CASSVSLRGNTGELFF
TRBV13,once,CASRGTGMGEQYF
TRBV5-1,.,CASSSLGQGAGDTQYF
TRBV19,.,CASSIPYNEQFF
TRBV19,.,CASSQAADKGSFRQYF
TRBV6-1,.,CASSAGLAGGEWFDTQYF
TRBV30,once,CAWSVGRTLNEQFF
TRBV5-1,.,CASSPGYSNQPQHF
TRBV6-9,.,CASSYEGGITEAFF
TRBV2,.,CASSETTGGGNQPQHF
TRBV18,.,CASSPQGQGNSGNTIYF
TRBV7-6,.,CASSLTGLGEKLFF
TRBV2,few,CASSGDAGELFF
TRBV7-2,.,CASSLVNYEQYF
TRBV5-1,.,CASSLVRDATYEQYF
TRBV7-6,.,CASVASGRAGELFF
TRBV5-1,.,CASSPKGNQETQYF
TRBV27,.,CASSPTAWEKLFF
TRBV12-1,.,CASSFARGQPTSTDTQYF
TRBV19,once,CASSIGENTEAFF
TRBV5-5,.,CASSLESDTQYF
TRBV5-1,.,CASSLEGYEQFF
TRBV7-3,.,CASSTIDTISNEQFF
TRBV9,.,CASSPRGGANTGELFF
TRBV6-6,.,CASSSVANYGYTF
TRBV28,.,CASSLGGAVYEQYF
TRBV5-1,.,CASSSGTQGGELFF